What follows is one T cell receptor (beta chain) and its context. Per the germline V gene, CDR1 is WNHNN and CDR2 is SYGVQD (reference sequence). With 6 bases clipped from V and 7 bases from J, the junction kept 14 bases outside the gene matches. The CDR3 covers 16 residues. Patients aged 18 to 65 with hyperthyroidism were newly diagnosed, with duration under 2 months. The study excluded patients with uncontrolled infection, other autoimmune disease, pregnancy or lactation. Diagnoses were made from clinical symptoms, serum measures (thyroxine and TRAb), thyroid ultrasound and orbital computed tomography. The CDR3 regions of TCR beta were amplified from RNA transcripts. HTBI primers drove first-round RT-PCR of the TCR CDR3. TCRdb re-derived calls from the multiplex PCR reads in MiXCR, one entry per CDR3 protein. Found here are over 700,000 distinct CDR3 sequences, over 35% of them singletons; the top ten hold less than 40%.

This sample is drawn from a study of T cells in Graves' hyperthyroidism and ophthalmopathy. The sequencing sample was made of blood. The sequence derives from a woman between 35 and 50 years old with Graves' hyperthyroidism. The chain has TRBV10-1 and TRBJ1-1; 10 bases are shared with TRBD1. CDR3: CASRPELGTGDHEAFF. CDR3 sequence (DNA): TGCGCCAGCAGACCCGAATTGGGGACAGGGGATCATGAAGCTTTCTTT.